These 26 T cell receptor beta chains originate from one sample sequenced in a study of blood T cell repertoires in COVID-19. Repertoires were generated with immunoSEQ multiplex PCR, while TCRdb's copy carries only in-frame clones and drops some. This sample has 350,000 to 450,000 clones, with around 87% found just once. The sequencing input was peripheral blood. All receptors derive from a human donor in a cohort sampled during active COVID-19.

The rearrangement links TRBV7-9 to TRBJ1-2, with TRBD1 as a possible D gene (6 bases). CDR3 size: 13 residues. Trimming left V 5 bases short and J 2 bases short, with 9 bases between. CDR1 and CDR2 from the germline V gene are SEHNR and FQNEAQ (reference sequence). CDR3 DNA sequence: TGTGCCAGCAGCCGACAGGAAAACTATGGCTACACCTTC. Its protein product is CASSRQENYGYTF.

The gene calls are TRBV7-2 and TRBJ1-4, with D tentatively TRBD1 (5 bases). The CDR3 extends over 14 amino acids. The germline gives CDR1 SGHTA, CDR2 FQGNSA. V gave up 5 bases and J gave up 6 bases, with 13 bases separating them. The CDR3 reads CASSPPGRDEKLFF. CDR3 bases: TGTGCCAGCAGCCCGCCTGGCAGGGATGAAAAACTGTTTTTT. Supplemented by reference TRBV7-2 and TRBJ1-4, the full variable domain reads GAGVSQSPSNKVTEKGKDVELRCDPISGHTALYWYRQSLGQGLEFLIYFQGNSAPDKSGLPSDRFSAERTGGSVSTLTIQRTQQEDSAVYLCASSPPGRDEKLFFGSGTQLSVL.

This clone was picked up a small number of times. V gene TRBV2 combines with J gene TRBJ1-6; D is perhaps TRBD1 (5 bases). Per germline, CDR1 SNHLY and CDR2 FYNNEI. Trimming took 7 bases from V and 8 from J, leaving 21 bases between them. The CDR3 is 16 residues long. The CDR3 DNA is TGTGCCAGCAAAAAGGAAAGGGGCGTAGGGGATTCACCCCTCCACTTT. This encodes CASKKERGVGDSPLHF.

The chain links TRBV19 to TRBJ1-5; weak D call: TRBD1 (5 bases). V shed 6 bases and J shed 4 bases, with 10 bases lying between them. The CDR3 totals 13 residues. Germline values: CDR1 LNHDA, CDR2 SQIVND (reference sequence). The CDR3 spells CASRGRENQPQHF. CDR3 in DNA: TGTGCCAGTAGGGGCAGGGAAAATCAGCCCCAGCATTTT. Together with reference TRBV19 and TRBJ1-5, the CDR3 gives the full variable domain: DGGITQSPKYLFRKEGQNVTLSCEQNLNHDAMYWYRQDPGQGLRLIYYSQIVNDFQKGDIAEGYSVSREKKESFPLTVTSAQKNPTAFYLCASRGRENQPQHFGDGTRLSIL.

The chain recombines TRBV5-5 with TRBJ1-4; D ambiguous. CDR1 and CDR2 (germline): SGHKS, YYEKEE (reference sequence). The CDR3 is made up of 14 amino acids. The V gene lost 0 bases and the J gene lost 4 bases, with 7 bases spanning the gap. CDR3: CASSLARHNEKLFF. CDR3 in DNA: TGTGCCAGCAGCTTGGCGCGGCATAATGAAAAACTGTTTTTT.

This chain links TRBV7-9 with TRBJ1-3; 9 bases line up with TRBD1. V dropped 5 bases and J dropped 3; count of bases not matched to a gene: 11. The CDR3 is 17 amino acids. Germline V CDR1 and CDR2: SEHNR, FQNEAQ (reference sequence). For the CDR3, the DNA is TGTGCCAGCAGCCCCGGACAGGGGATCGAGGTTGGAAACACCATATATTTT. Translated: CASSPGQGIEVGNTIYF.

This chain links TRBV20-1 with TRBJ2-7, with D unclear. V was clipped by 7 bases and J by 3 bases, with 10 bases between them. The CDR3 sequence is 11 residues long. Germline values: CDR1 DFQATT, CDR2 SNEGSKA (reference sequence). The CDR3 reads CSGLAGYEQYF. Here the CDR3 DNA reads TGCAGTGGCTTGGCAGGCTACGAGCAGTACTTC.

The chain couples TRBV30 to TRBJ2-4, with D possibly TRBD2 on 6 matching bases. CDR3 length: 15 amino acids. Germline V gene lookup returns CDR1 GTSNPN and CDR2 SVGIG (reference sequence). Deletions cut 1 base from V and 1 base from J, with 11 bases between. CDR3: CAWSGGGGAKNIQYF. The CDR3 DNA sequence: TGTGCCTGGAGTGGTGGTGGGGGGGCCAAAAACATTCAGTACTTC.

This clone was seen more than once but under ten times. This chain joins TRBV28 and TRBJ2-7, with D possibly TRBD1 on 5 matching bases. The CDR3 length is 13 residues. V lost 10 bases to trimming and J lost 4 bases, with 17 bases between them. Germline assignment: CDR1 MDHEN and CDR2 SYDVKM. In DNA form, the CDR3 reads TGTGCCACCAAGTGGGGCGGAGCTTACGAGCAGTACTTC. This encodes CATKWGGAYEQYF. Looking up the rest from reference TRBV28 and TRBJ2-7 gives the full variable domain: DVKVTQSSRYLVKRTGEKVFLECVQDMDHENMFWYRQDPGLGLRLIYFSYDVKMKEKGDIPEGYSVSREKKERFSLILESASTNQTSMYLCATKWGGAYEQYFGPGTRLTVT.

The V and J genes are TRBV14 and TRBJ2-7; the match to TRBD2 covers 10 bases. The CDR3 length is 15 residues. Germline loops: CDR1 SGHDN, CDR2 FVKESK. V was pared by 6 bases and J by 6 bases, with 11 bases of the junction left unmatched. Written as DNA, the CDR3 is TGTGCCAGCAGTCATATAACTAGCGGGGTAGGCGAGCAGTACTTC. Its protein is CASSHITSGVGEQYF.

This clone has only a few counts. V gene TRBV2 combines with J gene TRBJ2-5; TRBD1 might be the D (5 bases). This CDR3 comprises 13 residues. CDR1 SNHLY and CDR2 FYNNEI come from the germline V gene. Between the trimmed V and J ends, which lost 5 bases and 1 base, there was a span of 8 bases. The DNA for the CDR3 is TGTGCCAGCAGTTCCGACAGCCAAGAGACCCAGTACTTC. It yields the protein CASSSDSQETQYF.

This chain links TRBV4-2 with TRBJ1-2, with D perhaps matching TRBD1 (5 bases). Germline V gene lookup returns CDR1 LGHNA and CDR2 YNFKEQ. The V end was cut by 4 bases, the J end by 10 bases, with 22 bases between. The CDR3 extends over 15 amino acids. For the CDR3, the DNA is TGTGCCAGCAGCCCCCCCCCGGGGACTACTACCGACTACACCTTC. Amino acid sequence: CASSPPPGTTTDYTF.

The rearrangement joins TRBV5-1 to TRBJ1-2; no firm D call. The CDR3 runs to 13 residues. Trimming left V 0 bases short and J 2 bases short, with 5 bases between. The germline V gene has CDR1 SGHRS and CDR2 YFSETQ. CDR3 sequence reads: CASSLETNYGYTF. The CDR3 nucleotides are TGCGCCAGCAGCTTGGAGACAAACTATGGCTACACCTTC. Combining the CDR3 with reference TRBV5-1 and TRBJ1-2 gives the whole variable domain KAGVTQTPRYLIKTRGQQVTLSCSPISGHRSVSWYQQTPGQGLQFLFEYFSETQRNKGNFPGRFSGRQFSNSRSEMNVSTLELGDSALYLCASSLETNYGYTFGSGTRLTVV.

Turning to this clone: This sample also contains other DNA sequences that code for the same CDR3. The chain recombines TRBV20-1 with TRBJ2-7; weak D call: TRBD1 (5 bases). Looked up from germline, CDR1 is DFQATT and CDR2 is SNEGSKA (reference sequence). This CDR3 is built from 11 residues. Trimming left V 5 bases short and J 3 bases short, with 8 bases between. The CDR3 nucleotides are TGCAGTGCTCTCGACAGCTACGAGCAGTACTTC. Protein: CSALDSYEQYF.

The chain uses TRBV2 and TRBJ2-1, with D possibly matching TRBD2 (5 bases). This CDR3 comprises 13 residues. The germline V and J ends were trimmed by 5 bases and 1 base, with 6 bases remaining between them. CDR1 is SNHLY, CDR2 FYNNEI, per germline. This CDR3 is CASSSGSYNEQFF. For the CDR3, the DNA is TGTGCCAGCAGTAGCGGTTCCTACAATGAGCAGTTCTTC.

The chain employs TRBV28 and TRBJ2-5, with 12 bases matching TRBD2. J lost 5 bases, V lost 6 bases, and 10 bases had no gene match. The CDR3 runs 16 residues. The germline CDR1 and CDR2 sequences are MDHEN and SYDVKM. CDR3 in amino acids: CASRRTSGIRGETQYF. Here the CDR3 DNA reads TGTGCCAGCAGGAGGACTAGCGGGATAAGGGGGGAGACCCAGTACTTC.

This clone was seen a few times. CDR3: CASSLTPGTDTYEQYF. The CDR3 nucleotides are TGTGCCAGCAGCTTGACTCCGGGGACAGACACCTACGAGCAGTACTTC. The V gene is TRBV5-5, the J gene TRBJ2-7; 7 positions match TRBD1. CDR3 length: 16 amino acids. V was pared by 1 base and J by 2 bases, with 9 bases of the junction left unmatched. Germline values: CDR1 SGHKS, CDR2 YYEKEE (reference sequence).

The V call is TRBV5-1, the J call TRBJ2-2; 8 positions agree with TRBD1. This CDR3 contains 15 residues. Germline lookup yields CDR1 SGHRS and CDR2 YFSETQ. V shed 3 bases, J shed 6 bases, and the junction held 7 bases outside the gene matches. The CDR3 nucleotides are TGCGCCAGCAGCTCTCGGACAGGGTCGGCCGGGGAGCTGTTTTTT. This codes for CASSSRTGSAGELFF.

The rearrangement joins TRBV5-1 to TRBJ1-2, with D possibly TRBD1 on 5 matching bases. Germline V CDR1 and CDR2: SGHRS, YFSETQ. The CDR3 has 18 residues. Trimming took 0 bases from V and 6 from J, leaving 24 bases between them. CDR3 sequence: CASSLDPPVGGLRDGYTF. The CDR3, as DNA: TGCGCCAGCAGCTTGGACCCTCCAGTGGGGGGATTACGGGATGGCTACACCTTC.

V usage is TRBV7-9 and J usage is TRBJ2-1; 7 nucleotides match TRBD2. Trimming at V came to 5 bases and at J to 10 bases, leaving 5 bases not matched to a gene. This CDR3 contains 12 residues. The germline gives CDR1 SEHNR, CDR2 FQNEAQ (reference sequence). CDR3 region: CASSRTSIEQFF. The CDR3 DNA is TGTGCCAGCAGCAGGACTAGTATAGAGCAGTTCTTC.

This clone was counted once. The chain recombines TRBV6-6 with TRBJ1-5, with TRBD1 matching 8 bases. With V trimmed by 9 bases and J by 2 bases, 6 bases remained unmatched. This CDR3 has 14 amino acids. Looked up from germline, CDR1 is MNHNY and CDR2 is SVGAGI (reference sequence). The CDR3 sequence is CASTTGARNQPQHF. The CDR3 DNA follows: TGTGCCAGTACGACAGGGGCTCGCAATCAGCCCCAGCATTTT.

A note on this clone: The same CDR3 arises from other DNA sequences in this sample as well. J is TRBJ1-2 and V is TRBV7-9; 8 bases fit TRBD1. V was clipped by 5 bases and J by 2 bases; unmatched bases: 4. Germline assignment: CDR1 SEHNR and CDR2 FQNEAQ (reference sequence). The CDR3 loop spans 14 amino acids. In nucleotides, the CDR3 is TGTGCCAGCAGCCGAACAGGGGGGAACTATGGCTACACCTTC. It specifies CASSRTGGNYGYTF.

Turning to this clone: This same CDR3 is encoded by further DNA sequences in the sample. V gene TRBV19 combines with J gene TRBJ1-5; 8 nucleotides align to TRBD1. The CDR3 spans 13 residues. Per germline, CDR1 LNHDA and CDR2 SQIVND (reference sequence). With 9 bases clipped from V and 7 bases from J, the junction kept 8 bases outside the gene matches. CDR3 region: CASTQGARQPQHF. The CDR3, as DNA: TGTGCCAGCACCCAGGGGGCGCGACAGCCCCAGCATTTT.

In regard to this clone: At one end the junction does not follow the germline gene, possibly because of a read error. V gene TRBV2 combines with J gene TRBJ2-7; 10 bases are a match to TRBD1. The CDR3 has 10 residues. Germline V CDR1 and CDR2: SNHLY, FYNNEI. Written as DNA, the CDR3 is TGTGCCAGCAGTGGAGGGACAGGGGACTTC. This gives the protein CASSGGTGDF. Full variable domain (missing parts from reference TRBV2 and TRBJ2-7): EPEVTQTPSHQVTQMGQEVILRCVPISNHLYFYWYRQILGQKVEFLVSFYNNEISEKSEIFDDQFSVERPDGSNFTLKIRSTKLEDSAMYFCASSGGTGDFGPGTRLTVT.

This rearrangement joins TRBV4-1 to TRBJ2-7, with a possible D match to TRBD1 (5 bases). CDR3 length equals 18 residues. Per germline, CDR1 MGHRA and CDR2 YSYEKL. Trimming removed 4 bases from V and 0 bases from J, with 22 bases in between. The CDR3: CASSPPVEQASSSYEQYF. The CDR3 DNA is TGCGCCAGCAGCCCCCCCGTGGAACAGGCCTCTTCCTCCTACGAGCAGTACTTC.

V gene TRBV11-2 combines with J gene TRBJ2-1; tentatively, D is TRBD2 (5 bases). The germline CDR1 and CDR2 sequences are SGHAT and FQNNGV. The ends were cut back, 5 bases at V and 4 bases at J, with 12 bases in the middle. This CDR3 is 14 amino acids long. The CDR3 DNA reads as TGTGCCAGCAGCGCAGGTTGGAGGTACAATGAGCAGTTCTTC. As protein: CASSAGWRYNEQFF.